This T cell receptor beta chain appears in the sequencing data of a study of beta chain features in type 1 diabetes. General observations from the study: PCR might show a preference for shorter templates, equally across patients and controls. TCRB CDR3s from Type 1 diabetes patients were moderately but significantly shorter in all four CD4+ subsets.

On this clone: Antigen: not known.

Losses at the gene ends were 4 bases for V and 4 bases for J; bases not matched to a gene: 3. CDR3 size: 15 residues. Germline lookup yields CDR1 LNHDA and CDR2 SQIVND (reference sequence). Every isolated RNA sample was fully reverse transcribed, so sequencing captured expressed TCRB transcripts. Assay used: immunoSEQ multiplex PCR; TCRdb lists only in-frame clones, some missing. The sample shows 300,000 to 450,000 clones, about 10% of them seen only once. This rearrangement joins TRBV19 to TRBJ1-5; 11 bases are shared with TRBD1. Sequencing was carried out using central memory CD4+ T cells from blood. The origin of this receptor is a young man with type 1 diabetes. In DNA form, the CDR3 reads TGTGCCAGTAGTACCGGGACAGGGGGTAATCAGCCCCAGCATTTT. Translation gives CASSTGTGGNQPQHF. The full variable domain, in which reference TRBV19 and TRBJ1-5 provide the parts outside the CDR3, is DGGITQSPKYLFRKEGQNVTLSCEQNLNHDAMYWYRQDPGQGLRLIYYSQIVNDFQKGDIAEGYSVSREKKESFPLTVTSAQKNPTAFYLCASSTGTGGNQPQHFGDGTRLSIL.